The entry below describes one T cell receptor beta chain. V lost 5 bases and J 7 bases, leaving 15 bases between the germline ends. Germline V CDR1 and CDR2: SEHNR, FQNEAQ (reference sequence). The CDR3 is 15 amino acids. The entry originates in a study of control samples from healthy donors and cancer patients. Data came from immunoSEQ multiplex PCR; TCRdb stores just in-frame clones and leaves some out. Counted here are about 130,000 clones, approximately 92% occurring once; the ten biggest clones make up roughly 2.7%. Sequenced: blood. This chain links TRBV7-9 with TRBJ1-6; no reliable D call. This TCR was recovered from a man in his forties in good health. The CDR3 DNA reads as TGTGCCAGCAGCCCCGGACCCGGGCGCAATTCACCCCTCCACTTT. This encodes CASSPGPGRNSPLHF.